These 12 T cell receptor beta chains were sequenced from one sample in a study of blood T cell repertoires in COVID-19. Profiled with immunoSEQ multiplex PCR; TCRdb holds only in-frame clones, not every one. The sample carries 130,000 or so clones, about 88% recorded once. The sequenced material came from PBMCs or T cells enriched from blood (not recorded which). The receptors shown here come from a man aged 40-55 years with acute COVID-19.

The chain combines TRBV7-9 with TRBJ2-3, with 11 bases identical to TRBD2. Germline V gene lookup returns CDR1 SEHNR and CDR2 FQNEAQ (reference sequence). The CDR3 is 16 residues long. V lost 5 bases and J lost 2; bases outside the gene matches: 6. As DNA, the CDR3 is TGTGCCAGCAGCACGGGACTAGCGGCAGACACAGATACGCAGTATTTT. Encoded protein: CASSTGLAADTDTQYF.

J is TRBJ2-3 and V is TRBV5-1; 7 nucleotides agree with TRBD2. The junction had 4 bases not matched to a gene; V was cut back by 4 bases and J by 5 bases. Germline CDR1 and CDR2: SGHRS and YFSETQ. The CDR3 consists of 13 residues. CDR3 region: CASSAGVQDTQYF. The CDR3 bases are TGCGCCAGCAGCGCGGGAGTTCAAGATACGCAGTATTTT.

This clone showed up just a few times. J is TRBJ2-5 and V is TRBV20-1, with TRBD2 matching 8 bases. Germline values: CDR1 DFQATT, CDR2 SNEGSKA (reference sequence). The CDR3 length is 14 residues. The J segment lost 5 bases and the V segment lost 6 bases, leaving 11 bases of the junction unmatched. The CDR3 DNA follows: TGCAGTGCCAGTCCGGGACTAGACTCGGAGACCCAGTACTTC. Translating it yields CSASPGLDSETQYF.

This clone was recorded only once. The rearrangement links TRBV19 to TRBJ2-3; 16 bases line up with TRBD2. CDR1 LNHDA and CDR2 SQIVND come from the germline V gene (reference sequence). The CDR3 contains 17 residues. J was trimmed by 1 base and V by 10 bases; bases with no gene match: 8. CDR3 nucleotide sequence: TGTGCCACTTCGGGACTAGCGGGAGGGCCTGGCACAGATACGCAGTATTTT. This encodes CATSGLAGGPGTDTQYF.

This clone qualifies as medium-sized (0.01 to 0.1%). The V gene is TRBV15, the J gene TRBJ2-7; a possible D gene is TRBD2 (5 bases). CDR3 size: 15 residues. The germline CDR1 and CDR2 sequences are LNHNV and YYDKDF (reference sequence). V was clipped by 5 bases and J by 2 bases, with 16 bases between them. The chain's CDR3 is CATSGFGGSTYEQYF. For the CDR3, the DNA is TGTGCCACCAGCGGGTTCGGCGGGTCTACCTACGAGCAGTACTTC.

The chain combines TRBV3-1 (or the pseudogene TRBV3-2) with TRBJ2-3; 9 nucleotides match TRBD2. The CDR3 runs 15 residues. V was pared by 5 bases and J by 2 bases, with 5 bases of the junction left unmatched. Germline assignment: CDR1 LGHDT and CDR2 YNNKEL (reference sequence). The CDR3 here is CASSLTSGTTDTQYF. The CDR3 DNA sequence: TGTGCCAGCAGCTTGACTAGCGGTACCACAGATACGCAGTATTTT.

The genes are TRBV11-2 and TRBJ2-3; 12 bases line up with TRBD2. With V trimmed by 1 base and J by 0 bases, 2 bases remained unmatched. The CDR3 runs 17 residues. Germline V lookup: CDR1 SGHAT, CDR2 FQNNGV. CDR3 sequence (DNA): TGTGCCAGCAGCTTAGGACTAGCGGGGGTGAGCACAGATACGCAGTATTTT. Protein product: CASSLGLAGVSTDTQYF.

The rearrangement joins TRBV3-1 (or the pseudogene TRBV3-2) to TRBJ1-2; D is unresolved. This CDR3 is built from 16 residues. CDR1 is LGHDT and CDR2 is YNNKEL in the germline V gene (reference sequence). The V gene lost 0 bases and the J gene lost 6 bases, with 17 bases spanning the gap. The CDR3: CASSQEWGWREDGYTF. The CDR3 DNA is TGTGCCAGCAGCCAAGAGTGGGGATGGAGGGAGGATGGCTACACCTTC.

J is TRBJ2-1 and V is TRBV28; the D gene is possibly TRBD2 (6 bases). With 8 bases removed from V and 4 bases from J, the gap between germline ends came to 15 bases. The CDR3 has 14 residues. Germline V gives CDR1 MDHEN, CDR2 SYDVKM. The CDR3 here is CASASGVFYNEQFF. DNA of the CDR3: TGTGCCAGCGCCTCGGGAGTTTTTTACAATGAGCAGTTCTTC.

This chain joins TRBV30 and TRBJ1-6; tentative D call: TRBD1 (5 bases). This CDR3 region has 14 residues. Between the trimmed V and J ends, which lost 6 bases and 7 bases, there was a span of 16 bases. The germline V gene has CDR1 GTSNPN and CDR2 SVGIG (reference sequence). The CDR3 DNA reads as TGTGCCTGTGGGATGGGGGGTCAAAATTCACCCCTCCACTTT. It encodes CACGMGGQNSPLHF.

In this sample, this clone turned up once. V and J are TRBV5-1 and TRBJ1-1; perhaps TRBD1 as D (5 bases). The CDR3 is made up of 15 amino acids. The V gene lost 2 bases and the J gene lost 3 bases, with 14 bases spanning the gap. The germline CDR1 and CDR2 sequences are SGHRS and YFSETQ. CDR3 region: CASSFGSQGDTEAFF. Written as DNA, the CDR3 is TGCGCCAGCAGCTTTGGTAGCCAAGGGGACACTGAAGCTTTCTTT. The complete variable domain, with remaining parts taken from reference TRBV5-1 and TRBJ1-1, reads KAGVTQTPRYLIKTRGQQVTLSCSPISGHRSVSWYQQTPGQGLQFLFEYFSETQRNKGNFPGRFSGRQFSNSRSEMNVSTLELGDSALYLCASSFGSQGDTEAFFGQGTRLTVV.

This chain connects TRBV30 to TRBJ1-2; D is uncertain. Deletions cut 1 base from V and 2 bases from J, with 5 bases between. Per the germline V gene, CDR1 is GTSNPN and CDR2 is SVGIG (reference sequence). The CDR3 is 12 residues long. The CDR3 nucleotides read TGTGCCTGGAGTGAACAGAACTATGGCTACACCTTC. The encoded protein is CAWSEQNYGYTF.